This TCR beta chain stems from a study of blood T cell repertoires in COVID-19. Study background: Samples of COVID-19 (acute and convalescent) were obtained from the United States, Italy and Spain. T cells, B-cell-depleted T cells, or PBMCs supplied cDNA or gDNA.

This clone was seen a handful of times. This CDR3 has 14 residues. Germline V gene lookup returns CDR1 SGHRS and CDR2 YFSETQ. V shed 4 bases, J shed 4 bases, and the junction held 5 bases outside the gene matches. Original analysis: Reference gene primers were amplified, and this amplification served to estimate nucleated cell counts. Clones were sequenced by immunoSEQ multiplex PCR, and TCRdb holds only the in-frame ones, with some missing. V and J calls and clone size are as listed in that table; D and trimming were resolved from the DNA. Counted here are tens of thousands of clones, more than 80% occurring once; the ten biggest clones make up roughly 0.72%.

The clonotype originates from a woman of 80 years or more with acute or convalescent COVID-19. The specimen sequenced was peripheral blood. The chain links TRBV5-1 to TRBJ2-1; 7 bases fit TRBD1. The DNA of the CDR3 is TGCGCCAGCAGCACCCAGGGGGATTACAATGAGCAGTTCTTC. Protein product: CASSTQGDYNEQFF.